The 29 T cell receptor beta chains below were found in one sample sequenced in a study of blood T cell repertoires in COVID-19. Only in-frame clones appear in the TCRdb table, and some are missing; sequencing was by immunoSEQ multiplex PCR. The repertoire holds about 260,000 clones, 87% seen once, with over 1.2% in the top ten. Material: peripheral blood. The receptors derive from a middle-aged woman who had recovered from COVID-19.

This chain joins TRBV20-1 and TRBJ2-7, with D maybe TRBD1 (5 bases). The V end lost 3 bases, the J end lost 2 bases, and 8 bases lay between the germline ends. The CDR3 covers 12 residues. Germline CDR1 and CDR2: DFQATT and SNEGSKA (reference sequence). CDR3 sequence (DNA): TGCAGTGCTAGTCAGGGAACCTACGAGCAGTACTTC. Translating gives CSASQGTYEQYF.

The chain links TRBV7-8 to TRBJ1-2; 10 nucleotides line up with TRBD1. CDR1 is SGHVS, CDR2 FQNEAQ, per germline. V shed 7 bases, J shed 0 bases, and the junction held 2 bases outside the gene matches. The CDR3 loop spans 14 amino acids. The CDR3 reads CASNGQGANYGYTF. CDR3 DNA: TGTGCCAGCAACGGACAGGGGGCTAACTATGGCTACACCTTC. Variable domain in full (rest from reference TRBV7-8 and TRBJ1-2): GAGVSQSPRYKVAKRGQDVALRCDPISGHVSLFWYQQALGQGPEFLTYFQNEAQLDKSGLPSDRFFAERPEGSVSTLKIQRTQQEDSAVYLCASNGQGANYGYTFGSGTRLTVV.

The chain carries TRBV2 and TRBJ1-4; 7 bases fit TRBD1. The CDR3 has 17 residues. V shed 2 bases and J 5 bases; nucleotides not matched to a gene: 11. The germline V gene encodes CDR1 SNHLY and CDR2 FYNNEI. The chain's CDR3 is CASSEPGPGQRNEKLFF. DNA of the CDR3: TGTGCCAGCAGTGAACCGGGCCCGGGACAGAGGAATGAAAAACTGTTTTTT.

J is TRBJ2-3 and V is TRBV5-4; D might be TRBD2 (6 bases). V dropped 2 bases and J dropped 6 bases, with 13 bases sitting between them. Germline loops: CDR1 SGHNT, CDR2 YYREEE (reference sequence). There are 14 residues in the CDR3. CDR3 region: CASSFPRGKDTQYF. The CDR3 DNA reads TGTGCCAGCAGCTTCCCCCGGGGGAAGGATACGCAGTATTTT. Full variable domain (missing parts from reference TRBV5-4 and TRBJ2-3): ETGVTQSPTHLIKTRGQQVTLRCSSQSGHNTVSWYQQALGQGPQFIFQYYREEENGRGNFPPRFSGLQFPNYSSELNVNALELDDSALYLCASSFPRGKDTQYFGPGTRLTVL.

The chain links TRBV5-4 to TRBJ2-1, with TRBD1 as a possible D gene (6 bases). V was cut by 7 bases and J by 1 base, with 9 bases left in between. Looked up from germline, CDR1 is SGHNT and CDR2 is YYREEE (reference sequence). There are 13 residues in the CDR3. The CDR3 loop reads CASLGQSYNEQFF. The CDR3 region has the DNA TGTGCCAGCTTGGGACAATCCTACAATGAGCAGTTCTTC.

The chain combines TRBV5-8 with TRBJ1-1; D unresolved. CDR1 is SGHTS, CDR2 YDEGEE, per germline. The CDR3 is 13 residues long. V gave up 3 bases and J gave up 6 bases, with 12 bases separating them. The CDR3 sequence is CASSWIHSPEAFF. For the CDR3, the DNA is TGTGCCAGCAGCTGGATACACAGCCCTGAAGCTTTCTTT.

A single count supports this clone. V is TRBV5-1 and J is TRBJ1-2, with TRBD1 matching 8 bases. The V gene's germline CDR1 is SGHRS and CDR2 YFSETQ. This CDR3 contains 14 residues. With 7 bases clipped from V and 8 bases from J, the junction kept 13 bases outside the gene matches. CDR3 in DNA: TGCGCCAGCTCCAATGGGACAGGCCCCTGGGGCTACACCTTC. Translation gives CASSNGTGPWGYTF.

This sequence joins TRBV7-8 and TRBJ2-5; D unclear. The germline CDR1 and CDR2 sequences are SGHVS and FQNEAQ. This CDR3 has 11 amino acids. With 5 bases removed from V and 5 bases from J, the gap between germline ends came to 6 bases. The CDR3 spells CASSPMETQYF. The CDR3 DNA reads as TGTGCCAGCAGCCCAATGGAGACCCAGTACTTC.

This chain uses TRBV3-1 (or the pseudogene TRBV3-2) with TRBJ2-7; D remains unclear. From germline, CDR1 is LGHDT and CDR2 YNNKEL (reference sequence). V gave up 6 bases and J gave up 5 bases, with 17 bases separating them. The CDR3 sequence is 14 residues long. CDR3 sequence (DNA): TGTGCCAGCAGTCACCCGGGTCCTGTGAACGAGCAGTACTTC. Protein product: CASSHPGPVNEQYF.

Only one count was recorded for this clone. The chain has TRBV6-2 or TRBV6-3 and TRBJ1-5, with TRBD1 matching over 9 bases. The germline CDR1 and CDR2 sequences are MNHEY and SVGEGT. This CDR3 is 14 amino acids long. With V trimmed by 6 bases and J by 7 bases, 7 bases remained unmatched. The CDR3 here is CASSWDREGQPQHF. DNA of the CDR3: TGTGCCAGCAGCTGGGACAGGGAAGGACAGCCCCAGCATTTT.

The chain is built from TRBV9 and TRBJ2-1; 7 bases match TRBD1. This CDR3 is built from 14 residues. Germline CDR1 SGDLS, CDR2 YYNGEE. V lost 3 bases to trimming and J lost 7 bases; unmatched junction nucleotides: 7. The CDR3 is CASSGVGGSNEQFF. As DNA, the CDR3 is TGTGCCAGCAGCGGGGTAGGGGGCTCGAATGAGCAGTTCTTC.

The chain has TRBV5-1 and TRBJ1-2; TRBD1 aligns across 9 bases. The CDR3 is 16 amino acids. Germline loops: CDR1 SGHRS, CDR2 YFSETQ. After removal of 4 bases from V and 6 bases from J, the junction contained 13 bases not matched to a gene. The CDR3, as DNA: TGCGCCAGCAGCCGACGGGGACAGGGAACGGAGGATGGCTACACCTTC. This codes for CASSRRGQGTEDGYTF.

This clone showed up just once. The CDR3 loop reads CASSAGAGVNQPQHF. The CDR3 DNA reads as TGCGCCAGCAGCGCAGGGGCGGGGGTCAATCAGCCCCAGCATTTT. The chain has TRBV5-1 and TRBJ1-5; weak D call: TRBD1 (6 bases). The CDR3 totals 15 residues. Germline V lookup: CDR1 SGHRS, CDR2 YFSETQ. Trimming cost V 4 bases and J 3 bases, with 14 bases left between them. The whole variable domain, filled in from reference TRBV5-1 and TRBJ1-5, reads KAGVTQTPRYLIKTRGQQVTLSCSPISGHRSVSWYQQTPGQGLQFLFEYFSETQRNKGNFPGRFSGRQFSNSRSEMNVSTLELGDSALYLCASSAGAGVNQPQHFGDGTRLSIL.

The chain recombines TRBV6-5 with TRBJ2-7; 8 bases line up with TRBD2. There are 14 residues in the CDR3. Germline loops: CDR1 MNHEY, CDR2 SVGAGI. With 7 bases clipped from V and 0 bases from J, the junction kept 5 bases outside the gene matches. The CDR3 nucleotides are TGTGCCAGCAAACGGGGGGGCCTCTCCTACGAGCAGTACTTC. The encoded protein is CASKRGGLSYEQYF.

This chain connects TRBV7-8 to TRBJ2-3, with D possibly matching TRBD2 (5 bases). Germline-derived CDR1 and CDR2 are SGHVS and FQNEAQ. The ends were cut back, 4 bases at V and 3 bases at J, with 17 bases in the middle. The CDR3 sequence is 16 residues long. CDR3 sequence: CASSSRGQARTDTQYF. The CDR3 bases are TGTGCCAGCAGCTCCCGAGGGCAGGCGAGGACAGATACGCAGTATTTT.

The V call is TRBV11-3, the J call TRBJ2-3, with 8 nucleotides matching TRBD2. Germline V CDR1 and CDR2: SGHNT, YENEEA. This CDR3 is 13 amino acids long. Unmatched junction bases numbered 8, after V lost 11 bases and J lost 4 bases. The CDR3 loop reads CASKREGADTQYF. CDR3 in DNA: TGTGCCTCGAAACGGGAGGGGGCAGATACGCAGTATTTT.

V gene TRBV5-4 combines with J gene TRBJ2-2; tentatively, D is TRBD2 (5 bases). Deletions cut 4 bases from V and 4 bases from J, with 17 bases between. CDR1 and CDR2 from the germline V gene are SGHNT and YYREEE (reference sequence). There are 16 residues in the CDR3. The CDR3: CASSGRSQSGTGELFF. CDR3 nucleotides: TGTGCCAGCAGCGGCCGGAGTCAGAGCGGCACCGGGGAGCTGTTTTTT.

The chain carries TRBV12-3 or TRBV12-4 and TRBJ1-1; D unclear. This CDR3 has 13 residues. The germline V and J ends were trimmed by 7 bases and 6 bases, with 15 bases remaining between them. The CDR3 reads CASTNGGRAEAFF. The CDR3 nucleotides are TGTGCCAGCACAAATGGCGGGAGAGCTGAAGCTTTCTTT.

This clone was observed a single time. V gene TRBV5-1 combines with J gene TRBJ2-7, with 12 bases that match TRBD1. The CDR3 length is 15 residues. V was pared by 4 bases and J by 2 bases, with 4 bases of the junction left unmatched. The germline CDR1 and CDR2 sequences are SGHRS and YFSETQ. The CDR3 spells CASSPGDRGPYEQYF. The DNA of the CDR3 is TGCGCCAGCAGCCCAGGGGACAGGGGGCCCTACGAGCAGTACTTC.

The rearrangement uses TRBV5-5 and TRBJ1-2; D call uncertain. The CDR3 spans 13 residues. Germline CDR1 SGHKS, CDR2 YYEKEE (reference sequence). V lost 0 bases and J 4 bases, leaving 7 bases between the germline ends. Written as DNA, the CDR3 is TGTGCCAGCAGCTTGGAACAGCCCTATGGCTACACCTTC. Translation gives CASSLEQPYGYTF. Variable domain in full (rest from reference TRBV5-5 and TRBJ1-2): DAGVTQSPTHLIKTRGQQVTLRCSPISGHKSVSWYQQVLGQGPQFIFQYYEKEERGRGNFPDRFSARQFPNYSSELNVNALLLGDSALYLCASSLEQPYGYTFGSGTRLTVV.

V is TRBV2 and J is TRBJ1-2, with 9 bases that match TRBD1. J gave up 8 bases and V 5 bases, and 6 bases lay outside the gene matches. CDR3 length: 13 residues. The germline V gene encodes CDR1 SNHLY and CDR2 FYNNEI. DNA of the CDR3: TGTGCCAGCAGTTCTGACAGGGGGGAGGGCTACACCTTC. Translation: CASSSDRGEGYTF.

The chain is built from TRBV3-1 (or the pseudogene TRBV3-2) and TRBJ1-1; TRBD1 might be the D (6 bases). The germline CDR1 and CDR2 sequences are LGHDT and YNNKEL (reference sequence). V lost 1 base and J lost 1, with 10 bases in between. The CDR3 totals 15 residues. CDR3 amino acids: CASSQAGTRNTEAFF. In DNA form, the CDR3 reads TGTGCCAGCAGCCAAGCCGGGACAAGGAACACTGAAGCTTTCTTT.

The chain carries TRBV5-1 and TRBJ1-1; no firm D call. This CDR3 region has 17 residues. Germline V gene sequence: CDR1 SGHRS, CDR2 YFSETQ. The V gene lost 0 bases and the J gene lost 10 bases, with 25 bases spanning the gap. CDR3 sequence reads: CASSLARGGSLTTRAFF. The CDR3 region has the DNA TGCGCCAGCAGCTTGGCCCGAGGAGGTTCGCTAACAACCCGAGCTTTCTTT.

CDR3 in amino acids: CASSSRQGTFQYF. CDR3 in DNA: TGTGCCAGCAGCTCCAGACAGGGTACCTTCCAGTACTTC. This chain uses TRBV5-5 with TRBJ2-7; TRBD1 agrees at 7 bases. Germline CDR1 SGHKS, CDR2 YYEKEE (reference sequence). The CDR3 contains 13 residues. V lost 3 bases and J lost 10; bases outside the gene matches: 10. The variable domain in full, with the rest retrieved from reference TRBV5-5 and TRBJ2-7, is DAGVTQSPTHLIKTRGQQVTLRCSPISGHKSVSWYQQVLGQGPQFIFQYYEKEERGRGNFPDRFSARQFPNYSSELNVNALLLGDSALYLCASSSRQGTFQYFGPGTRLTVT.

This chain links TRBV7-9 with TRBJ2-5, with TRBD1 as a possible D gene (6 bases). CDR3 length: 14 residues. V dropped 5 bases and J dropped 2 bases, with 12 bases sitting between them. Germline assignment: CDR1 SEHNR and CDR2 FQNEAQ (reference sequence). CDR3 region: CASSLNTGQETQYF. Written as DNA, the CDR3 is TGTGCCAGCAGCCTTAATACAGGGCAAGAGACCCAGTACTTC.

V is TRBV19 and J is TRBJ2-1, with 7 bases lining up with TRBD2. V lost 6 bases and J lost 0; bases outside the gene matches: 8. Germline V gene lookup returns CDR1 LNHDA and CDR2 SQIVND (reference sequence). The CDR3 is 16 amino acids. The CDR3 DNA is TGTGCCAGTAGACCCCGCGGGGGAGGCTCCTACAATGAGCAGTTCTTC. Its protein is CASRPRGGGSYNEQFF.

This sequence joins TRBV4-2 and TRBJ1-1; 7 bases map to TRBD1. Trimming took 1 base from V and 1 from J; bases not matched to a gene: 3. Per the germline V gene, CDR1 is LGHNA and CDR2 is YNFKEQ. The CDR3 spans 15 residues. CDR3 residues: CASSQGQGRNTEAFF. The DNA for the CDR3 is TGTGCCAGCAGCCAAGGACAGGGTCGGAACACTGAAGCTTTCTTT.

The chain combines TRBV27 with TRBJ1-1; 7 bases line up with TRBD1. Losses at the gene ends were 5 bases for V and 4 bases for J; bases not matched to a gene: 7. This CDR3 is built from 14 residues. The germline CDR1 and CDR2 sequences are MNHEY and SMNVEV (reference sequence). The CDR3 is CASSRQTGTTEAFF. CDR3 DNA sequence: TGTGCCAGCAGTCGACAGACAGGGACCACTGAAGCTTTCTTT.

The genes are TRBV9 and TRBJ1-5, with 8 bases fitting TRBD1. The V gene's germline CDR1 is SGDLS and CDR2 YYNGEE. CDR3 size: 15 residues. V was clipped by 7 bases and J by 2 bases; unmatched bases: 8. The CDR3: CASSTGGAGNQPQHF. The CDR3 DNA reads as TGTGCCAGCTCCACAGGGGGGGCGGGCAATCAGCCCCAGCATTTT.